This TCR beta chain was captured by sequencing in a study of cytomegalovirus exposure and HLA in healthy donors. Study-level findings and limits: An observed cluster of highly shared sequence variants was recorded as a likely sequencing artifact. A prior analysis recorded that most TCR beta V segments were productive about 90% or about 30% of the time. Listed as cytomegalovirus-associated were 150 or so TCR beta chains.

Primers: 60 Vbeta forward and 13 Jbeta reverse. Profiling relied on immunoSEQ multiplex PCR, and the TCRdb table lists in-frame clones only, not all of them. Of tens of thousands of clones in the sample, approximately 69% are singletons; the top ten hold 5.5% to 6%. Germline CDR1 and CDR2: MNHEY and SMNVEV (reference sequence). The CDR3 runs to 17 residues. Between the trimmed V and J ends, which lost 5 bases and 0 bases, there was a span of 20 bases. Regarding this clone: Its antigen is not known.

The sequence was collected from a boy between 10 and 17 years old in good health and CMV-seropositive. The specimen was PBMCs. This chain connects TRBV27 to TRBJ2-7, with D tentatively TRBD2 (5 bases). The CDR3 nucleotides are TGTGCCAGCAGTGGCTTTCCCCCCGGACGGGGCTCCTACGAGCAGTACTTC. It yields the protein CASSGFPPGRGSYEQYF.